This TCR beta chain was identified in a study of T cell clones after liver transplantation. Concerning this clone itself: Its specificity is unknown.

Thawed unstimulated PBMCs were FACS-sorted by CD3, CD4 and CD8 into two populations. Findings and limits, study-wide: A significant post-transplant drop in circulating graft-donor-reactive CD4 TCRbeta sequences occurred in most of the 8 subjects.

Assay used: immunoSEQ multiplex PCR; TCRdb lists only in-frame clones, some missing. The table has about 75,000 clones, about 92% seen once. CDR3 size: 14 residues. The V gene lost 4 bases and the J gene lost 0 bases, with 10 bases spanning the gap. CDR1 MNHNS and CDR2 SASEGT come from the germline V gene. The sample was CD4+ T cells from blood, taken before liver transplant. This sequence originates from a human donor who received a liver transplant. The chain carries TRBV6-1 and TRBJ2-7; perhaps TRBD2 as D (6 bases). CDR3 nucleotide sequence: TGTGCCAGCAGTGTGGGGGACTCCTCCTACGAGCAGTACTTC. Protein sequence: CASSVGDSSYEQYF.